This T cell receptor beta chain was observed in a study of shared clonotypes between healthy human individuals (dated by TCRdb to between 2020 and 2021). At the level of the whole study: The cohort comprised two women and a few men aged 18 to 49 years. Per donor, three plates each were used for CD4 naive and CD4 memory, two for CD8 naive, and one for CD8 memory. The study deeply sequenced blood TCR repertoires of five healthy adults to estimate repertoire size and the extent of clonotype sharing between individuals. To increase sequencing depth and limit assay-specific biases, different laboratories used diverse techniques to prepare libraries and sequence TCR repertoires. Between about 0.8 and 9 billion PBMCs per donor were obtained by leukapheresis. Overall study outcomes, separate from this receptor: Clonotypes shared by all four sorted-subset donors showed higher generation probabilities than non-shared clonotypes. Rarefaction of sorted-subset datasets indicated incomplete sequencing despite the large sequencing depth. Sampling was restricted to blood, and TCR repertoires in tissue are likely to differ from TCR repertoires in blood. Naive subsets generally had larger estimated clonotype richness than memory subsets. Based on pairwise subsampling, the degree of clonotype sharing among donors was expected to be affected by sequencing depth. The genetic and exposure-history diversity represented was limited by the small number of donors. Sharing across four donors was observed for approximately 5% of naive CD4, 3% to 3.5% of naive CD8, around 2.5% of memory CD4, and over 0.3% of memory CD8 clonotypes.

The donors were healthy, HIV-negative adults who had no recently reported acute infections or vaccinations. Every donor was a Caucasian adult residing in Nashville, Tennessee, USA. CD4+ T cells were enriched by magnetic negative selection, after which naive cells were positively selected on CD45RA and the negative fraction was taken as the memory subset. Blood was collected by leukapheresis, and PBMCs were isolated by Ficoll-Histopaque density gradient centrifugation and then cryopreserved in liquid nitrogen vapor phase. Analytical flow cytometry was used to check the purity and quantity of every magnetically sorted T cell population. From each sorted fraction, genomic DNA was isolated and quantified by UV absorbance on a Nanodrop 2000c. In this sample, this clone turned up a few times. Its antigen target is currently unknown. One base away there is no much larger clone; base qualities are not given.

Using the deep immunoSEQ assay, TCR CDR3 regions were amplified from genomic DNA by multiplex PCR. Genomic DNA extracted from each cell subset was distributed evenly over all wells of several immunoSEQ 96-well plates, and each plate served as one replicate. For sorted subsets, approximately 210 ng genomic DNA, equal to about 30,000 T cell genomes, was loaded into each replicate PCR. Purified libraries were quantified with a Qubit 3.0 fluorometer, sized on a Bioanalyzer 2100, and re-quantified with the KAPA Library Quantification kit. Each immunoSEQ 96-well plate was sequenced on its own single-read 150-cycle Illumina NextSeq 550 flow cell. Regarding the original processing steps: Because only junctional sequences without quality scores were contained in the immunoSEQ output, filtering matching that applied to full-length reads could not be performed. Sequences were annotated with PyIR, a Python wrapper for IgBLAST v1.9, using IMGT germline references to assign V/J genes and CDR3. Reads were filtered out if the reads had weak V/J assignments (E-value above 1e-6), no CDR3, stop codons, out-of-frame junctions, or ambiguous translated residues. V3J clonotypes were defined by identical inferred V gene, J gene, and CDR3 amino acid sequence. Percentage overlap between repertoires was computed as shared unique clonotypes divided by the size of the smaller repertoire. RTK rarefaction, the Chao1 estimator, and Recon v2.1 estimates of unobserved clonotypes were used to assess repertoire richness. Generation probabilities for all TCRbeta clonotypes obtained by the gDNA method from four donors were computed using OLGA. TCRdb stores this immuneACCESS table with in-frame sequences only. Part of the clones is absent; in the studies checked, under half of the shortfall reflects unresolved V genes, and no reason is known for the rest. The V and J calls and clone size come from that table; D and trimming were worked out from the DNA. This sample lists about a million clones; about 75% were detected once. Together, the top ten hold 1.4% to 1.5% of the sample.

V is shortened by 3 bases, J by 5 bases, and the region joining them spans 10 bases. Reading the germline V gene (reference sequence) gives CDR1 SEHNR and CDR2 FQNEAQ. The CDR3 starts with the cysteine, ends with the phenylalanine, and has 13 residues. Here the CDR3 DNA is all that survives: 39 bases in frame from base 1. The chain uses TRBV7-9 and TRBJ1-2; the best D guess is TRBD1, with 6 bases matching. What was sequenced was memory CD4+ T cells sorted from blood. This sample's cell subset or site label indicates: CD45RA-negative fraction. The TCR originated in a man aged 18 to 30 in good health. The CDR3 reads CASSFPGAYGYTF. The DNA sequence is given as TGTGCCAGCAGCTTTCCGGGGGCTTATGGCTACACCTTC.